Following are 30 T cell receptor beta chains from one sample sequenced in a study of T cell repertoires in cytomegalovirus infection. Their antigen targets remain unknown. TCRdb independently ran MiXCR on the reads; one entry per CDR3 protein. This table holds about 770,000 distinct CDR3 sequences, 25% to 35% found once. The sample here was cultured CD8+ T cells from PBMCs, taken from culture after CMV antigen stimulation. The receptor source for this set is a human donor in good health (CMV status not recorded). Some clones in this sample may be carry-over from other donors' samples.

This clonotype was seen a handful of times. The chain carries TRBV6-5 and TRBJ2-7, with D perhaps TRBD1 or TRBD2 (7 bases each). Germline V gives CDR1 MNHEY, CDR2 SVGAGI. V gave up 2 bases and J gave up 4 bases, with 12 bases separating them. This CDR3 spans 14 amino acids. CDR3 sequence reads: CASSYGQGGYEQYF. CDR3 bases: TGTGCCAGCAGTTACGGGCAGGGGGGGTACGAGCAGTACTTC.

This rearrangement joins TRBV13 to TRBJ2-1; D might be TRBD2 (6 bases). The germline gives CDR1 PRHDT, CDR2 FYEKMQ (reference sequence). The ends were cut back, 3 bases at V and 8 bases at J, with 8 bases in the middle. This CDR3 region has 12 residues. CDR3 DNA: TGTGCCAGCAGCTTTCAGCGGGATGAGCAGTTCTTC. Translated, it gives CASSFQRDEQFF.

The CDR3 region is CASSVDGGVRPQHF. CDR3 nucleotide sequence: TGTGCCAGCAGCGTAGATGGGGGTGTGAGGCCCCAGCATTTT. The V and J genes are TRBV9 and TRBJ1-5; the D gene is possibly TRBD1 (5 bases). V was cut by 0 bases and J by 9 bases, with 13 bases left in between. This CDR3 is 14 amino acids long. Germline assignment: CDR1 SGDLS and CDR2 YYNGEE.

The CDR3 DNA sequence: TGTGCCAGCAGCCCCTCAAGCGGGGGGGCTTACGAGCAGTACGTC. Translation: CASSPSSGGAYEQYV. This chain connects TRBV6-2 or TRBV6-3 to TRBJ2-7, with 10 bases matching TRBD2. The length of the CDR3 is 15 residues. Germline CDR1 is MNHEY and CDR2 is SVGEGT. With V trimmed by 6 bases and J by 4 bases, 9 bases remained unmatched.

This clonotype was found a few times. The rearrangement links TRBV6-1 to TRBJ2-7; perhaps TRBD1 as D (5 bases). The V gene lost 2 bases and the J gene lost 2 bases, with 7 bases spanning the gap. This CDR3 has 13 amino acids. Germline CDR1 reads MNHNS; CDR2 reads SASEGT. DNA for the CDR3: TGTGCCAGCAGTGAAAGGGGCCCCTACGAGCAGTACTTC. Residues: CASSERGPYEQYF.

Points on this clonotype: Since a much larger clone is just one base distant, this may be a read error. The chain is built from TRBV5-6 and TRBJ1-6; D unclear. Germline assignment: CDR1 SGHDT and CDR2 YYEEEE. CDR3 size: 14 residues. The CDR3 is CTSSLLWEDSPLHF. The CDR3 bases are TGTACCAGCAGCTTGTTGTGGGAAGACTCACCCCTCCACTTT. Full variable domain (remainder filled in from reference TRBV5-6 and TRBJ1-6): DAGVTQSPTHLIKTRGQQVTLRCSPKSGHDTVSWYQQALGQGPQFIFQYYEEEERQRGNFPDRFSGHQFPNYSSELNVNALLLGDSALYLCTSSLLWEDSPLHFGNGTRLTVT.

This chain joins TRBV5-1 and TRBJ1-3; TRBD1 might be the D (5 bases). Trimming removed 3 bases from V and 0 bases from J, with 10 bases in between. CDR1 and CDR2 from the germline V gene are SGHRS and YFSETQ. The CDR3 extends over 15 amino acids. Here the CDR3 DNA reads TGCGCCAGCAGCTGGGGCTCATCCTCTGGAAACACCATATATTTT. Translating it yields CASSWGSSSGNTIYF.

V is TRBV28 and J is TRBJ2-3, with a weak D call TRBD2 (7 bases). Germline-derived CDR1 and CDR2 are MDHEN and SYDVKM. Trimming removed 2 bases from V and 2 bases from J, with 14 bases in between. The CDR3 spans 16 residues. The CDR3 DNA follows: TGTGCCAGCAGTTTAATAAGAGGGGGGGTCACAGATACGCAGTATTTT. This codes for CASSLIRGGVTDTQYF.

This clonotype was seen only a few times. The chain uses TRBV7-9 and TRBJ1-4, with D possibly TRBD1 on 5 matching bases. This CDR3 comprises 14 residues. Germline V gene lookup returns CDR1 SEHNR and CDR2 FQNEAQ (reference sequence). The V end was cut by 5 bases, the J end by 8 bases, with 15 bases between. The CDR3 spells CASSKLGTGEKLFF. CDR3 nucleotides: TGTGCCAGCAGCAAGCTCGGGACGGGCGAAAAACTGTTTTTT.

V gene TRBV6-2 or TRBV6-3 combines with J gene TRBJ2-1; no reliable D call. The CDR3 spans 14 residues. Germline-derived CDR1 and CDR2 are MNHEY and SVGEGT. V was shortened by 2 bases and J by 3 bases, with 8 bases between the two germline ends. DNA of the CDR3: TGTGCCAGCAGTTACGTAGGTTTCTACAATGAGCAGTTCTTC. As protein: CASSYVGFYNEQFF.

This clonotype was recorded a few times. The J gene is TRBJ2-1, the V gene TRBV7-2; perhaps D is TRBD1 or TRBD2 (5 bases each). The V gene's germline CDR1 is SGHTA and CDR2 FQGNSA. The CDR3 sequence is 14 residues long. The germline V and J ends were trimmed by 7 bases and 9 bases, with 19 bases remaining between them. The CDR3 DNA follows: TGTGCCAGCACCCCCCCGAGACCTGGGGGTGAGCAGTTCTTC. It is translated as CASTPPRPGGEQFF.

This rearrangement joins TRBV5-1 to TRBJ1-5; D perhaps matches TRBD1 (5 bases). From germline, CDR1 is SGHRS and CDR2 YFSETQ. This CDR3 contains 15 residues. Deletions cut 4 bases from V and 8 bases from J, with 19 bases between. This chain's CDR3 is CASSPLPGGAEPQHF. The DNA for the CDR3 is TGCGCCAGCAGCCCCCTTCCGGGAGGGGCAGAGCCCCAGCATTTT.

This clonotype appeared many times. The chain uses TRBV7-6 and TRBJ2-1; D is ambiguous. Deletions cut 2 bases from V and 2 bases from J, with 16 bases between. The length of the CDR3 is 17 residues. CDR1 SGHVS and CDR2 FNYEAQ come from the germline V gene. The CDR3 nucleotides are TGTGCCAGCAGCTTAAGAAACCAGAGGAACCCCTACAATGAGCAGTTCTTC. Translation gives CASSLRNQRNPYNEQFF.

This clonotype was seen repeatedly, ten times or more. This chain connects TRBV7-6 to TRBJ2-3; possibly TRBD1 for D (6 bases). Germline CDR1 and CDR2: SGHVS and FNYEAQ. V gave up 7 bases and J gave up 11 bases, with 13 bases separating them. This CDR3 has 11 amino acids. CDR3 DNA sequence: TGTGCCAGCAAACAGGGATCGAGGCAGTATTTT. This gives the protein CASKQGSRQYF.

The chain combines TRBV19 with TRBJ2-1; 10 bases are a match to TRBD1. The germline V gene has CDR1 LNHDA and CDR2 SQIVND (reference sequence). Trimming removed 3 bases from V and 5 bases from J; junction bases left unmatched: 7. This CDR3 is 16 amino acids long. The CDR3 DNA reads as TGTGCCAGTAGTATGCCGGGACAGGGGCCTAACAATGAGCAGTTCTTC. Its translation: CASSMPGQGPNNEQFF.

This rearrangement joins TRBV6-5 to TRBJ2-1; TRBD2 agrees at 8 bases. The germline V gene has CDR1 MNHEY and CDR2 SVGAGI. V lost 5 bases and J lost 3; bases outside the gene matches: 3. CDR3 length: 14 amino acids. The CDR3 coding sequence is TGTGCCAGCAGTGCCGGGGGGGACTACAATGAGCAGTTCTTC. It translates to CASSAGGDYNEQFF.

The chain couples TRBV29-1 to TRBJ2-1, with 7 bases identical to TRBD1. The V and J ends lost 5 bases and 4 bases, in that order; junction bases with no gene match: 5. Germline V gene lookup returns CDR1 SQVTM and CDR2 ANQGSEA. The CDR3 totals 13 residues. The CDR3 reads CSVRDREYNEQFF. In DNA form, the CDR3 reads TGCAGCGTTAGAGACAGGGAGTACAATGAGCAGTTCTTC.

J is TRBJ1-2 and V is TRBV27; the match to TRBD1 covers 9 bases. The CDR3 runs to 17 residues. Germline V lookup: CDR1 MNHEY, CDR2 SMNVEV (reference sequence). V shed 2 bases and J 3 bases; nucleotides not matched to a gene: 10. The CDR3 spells CASSLIGTGYQHYGYTF. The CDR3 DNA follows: TGTGCCAGCAGTTTAATAGGGACAGGGTATCAACACTATGGCTACACCTTC.

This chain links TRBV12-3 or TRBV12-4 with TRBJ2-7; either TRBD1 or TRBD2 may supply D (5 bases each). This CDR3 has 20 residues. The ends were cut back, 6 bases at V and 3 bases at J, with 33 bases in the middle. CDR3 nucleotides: TGTGCCAGCAGCGCGGAGTTTGGGACGAGATCCGAGGGCTACGGCTACGAGCAGTACTTC. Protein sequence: CASSAEFGTRSEGYGYEQYF.

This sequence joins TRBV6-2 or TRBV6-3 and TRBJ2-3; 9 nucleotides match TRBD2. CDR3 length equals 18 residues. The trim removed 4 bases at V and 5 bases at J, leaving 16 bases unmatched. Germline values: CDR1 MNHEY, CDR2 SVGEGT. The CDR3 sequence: CASSSWGGAGGPRDTQYF. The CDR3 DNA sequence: TGTGCCAGCAGTTCCTGGGGAGGTGCGGGGGGGCCCAGAGATACGCAGTATTTT.

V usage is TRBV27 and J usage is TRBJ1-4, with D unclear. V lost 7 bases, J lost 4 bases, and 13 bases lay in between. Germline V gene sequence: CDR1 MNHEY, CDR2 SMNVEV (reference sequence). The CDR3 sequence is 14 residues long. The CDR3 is CASKQTPYNEKLFF. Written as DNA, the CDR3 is TGTGCCAGCAAGCAGACACCGTATAATGAAAAACTGTTTTTT.

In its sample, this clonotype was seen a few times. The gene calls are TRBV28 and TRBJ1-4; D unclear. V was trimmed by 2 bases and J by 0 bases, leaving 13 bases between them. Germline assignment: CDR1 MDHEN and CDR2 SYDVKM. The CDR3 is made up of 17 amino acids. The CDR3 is CASSLLSRAATNEKLFF. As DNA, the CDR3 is TGTGCCAGCAGTTTACTCAGTAGGGCTGCAACTAATGAAAAACTGTTTTTT.

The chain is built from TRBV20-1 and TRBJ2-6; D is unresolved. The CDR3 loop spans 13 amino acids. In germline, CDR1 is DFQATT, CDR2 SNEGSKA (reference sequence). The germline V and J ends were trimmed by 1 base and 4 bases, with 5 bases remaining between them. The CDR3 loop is CSARARGANVLTF. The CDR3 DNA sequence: TGCAGTGCTAGAGCGAGGGGGGCCAACGTCCTGACTTTC.

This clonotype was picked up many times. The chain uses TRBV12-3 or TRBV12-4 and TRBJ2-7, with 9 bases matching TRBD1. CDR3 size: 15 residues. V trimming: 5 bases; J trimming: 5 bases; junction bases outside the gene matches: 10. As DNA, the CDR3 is TGTGCCAGCAGTGCACCGGGACAGGGTTTGCACGAGCAGTACTTC. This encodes CASSAPGQGLHEQYF.

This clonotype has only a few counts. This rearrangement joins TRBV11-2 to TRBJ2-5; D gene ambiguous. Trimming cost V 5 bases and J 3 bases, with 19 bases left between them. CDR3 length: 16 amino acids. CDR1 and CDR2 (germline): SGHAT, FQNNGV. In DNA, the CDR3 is TGTGCCAGCAGCCCCACGTGGCAGATCCCTAAAGAGACCCAGTACTTC. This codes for CASSPTWQIPKETQYF.

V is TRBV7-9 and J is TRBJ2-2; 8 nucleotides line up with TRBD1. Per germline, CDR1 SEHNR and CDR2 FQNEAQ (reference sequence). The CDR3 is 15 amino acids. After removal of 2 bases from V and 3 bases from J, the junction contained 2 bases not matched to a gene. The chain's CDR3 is CASSLQGAYTGELFF. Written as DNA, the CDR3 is TGTGCCAGCAGCTTACAGGGGGCGTACACCGGGGAGCTGTTTTTT.

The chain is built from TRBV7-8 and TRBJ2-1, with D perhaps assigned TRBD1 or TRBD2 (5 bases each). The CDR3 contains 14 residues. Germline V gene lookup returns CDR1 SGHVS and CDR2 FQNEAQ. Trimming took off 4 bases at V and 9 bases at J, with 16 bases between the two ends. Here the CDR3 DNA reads TGTGCCAGCAGCTCCCTTGGGGGAGTCAGTGAGCAGTTCTTC. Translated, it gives CASSSLGGVSEQFF.

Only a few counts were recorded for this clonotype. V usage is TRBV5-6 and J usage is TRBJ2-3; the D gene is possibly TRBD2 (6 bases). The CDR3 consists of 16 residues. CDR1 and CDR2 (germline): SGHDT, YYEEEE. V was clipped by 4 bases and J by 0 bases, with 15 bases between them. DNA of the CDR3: TGTGCCAGCAGCCCCGGTGACGGGACTAGCACAGATACGCAGTATTTT. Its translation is CASSPGDGTSTDTQYF.

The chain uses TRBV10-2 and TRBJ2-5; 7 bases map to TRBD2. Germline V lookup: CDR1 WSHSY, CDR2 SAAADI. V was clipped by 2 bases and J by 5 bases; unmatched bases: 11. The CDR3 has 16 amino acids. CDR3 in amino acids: CASSEAGGGTQETQYF. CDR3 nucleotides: TGCGCCAGCAGTGAGGCTGGCGGGGGTACCCAGGAGACCCAGTACTTC.

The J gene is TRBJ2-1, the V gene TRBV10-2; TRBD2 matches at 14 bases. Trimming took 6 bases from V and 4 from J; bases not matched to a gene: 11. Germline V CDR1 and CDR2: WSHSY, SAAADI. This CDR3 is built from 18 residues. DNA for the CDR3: TGCGCCAGCAGGGGGACTAGCGGGGGCCAAAGGGGGTACAATGAGCAGTTCTTC. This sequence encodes CASRGTSGGQRGYNEQFF.